Given below is one T cell receptor beta chain in context. Its target is unknown. The donors were part of the validation cohort of 95 to 150 subjects. That cohort was separate from the first cohort, which comprised 666 subjects. The method was immunoSEQ multiplex PCR; TCRdb's version includes in-frame clones alone and lacks a portion of them. The repertoire holds 200,000 to 250,000 clones, with over 80% as singletons. The germline V and J ends were trimmed by 2 bases and 5 bases, with 16 bases remaining between them. Germline CDR1 and CDR2: SGHRS and YFSETQ. The CDR3 extends over 15 amino acids. This sample is part of a study of cytomegalovirus exposure and HLA in healthy donors. Study-wide context: In a later analysis, the 90 to 150 validation repertoires were reported to have used the same platform as the roughly 600 first-cohort repertoires.

Study-wide findings and caveats: Researchers counted roughly 150 TCR beta chains as cytomegalovirus-associated. Most TCR sequences were uncommon, yet certain public TCRs appeared in many donors.

This TCR derives from a woman in her twenties or thirties in good health and CMV-seropositive. The chain has TRBV5-1 and TRBJ1-2; D is possibly TRBD1 (6 bases). Sequenced sample: PBMCs. Here the CDR3 DNA reads TGCGCCAGCAGCTTACGACAGGCAGGACCTTATGGCTACACCTTC. Translating gives CASSLRQAGPYGYTF. The full variable domain, its missing parts supplied by reference TRBV5-1 and TRBJ1-2, is KAGVTQTPRYLIKTRGQQVTLSCSPISGHRSVSWYQQTPGQGLQFLFEYFSETQRNKGNFPGRFSGRQFSNSRSEMNVSTLELGDSALYLCASSLRQAGPYGYTFGSGTRLTVV.